These T cell receptor beta chains were read from a single sample in a study of OX40 agonist ivuxolimab in advanced cancers. Profiling relied on immunoSEQ multiplex PCR, and the TCRdb table lists in-frame clones only, not all of them. The sample contains just under 20,000 clones, around 82% of which appear only once. The material sequenced was CD4+ or CD8+ T cells sorted from blood, taken in a trial of the OX40 agonist ivuxolimab. The origin of the receptors is an adult with an advanced solid tumor such as melanoma, head and neck, liver or kidney cancer. Both conserved end residues are part of each CDR3.

V gene,J gene,CDR3 protein
TRBV18,TRBJ1-5,CASSPRADSNQPQHF
TRBV4-3,TRBJ2-5,CASSQDRGLAGVETQYF
TRBV6-5,TRBJ2-1,CASSRSASGGNEQFF
TRBV6-1,TRBJ2-1,CASSERGNEQFF
TRBV7-2,TRBJ1-5,CASSLVAGQFNQPQHF
TRBV20-1,TRBJ2-7,CSARLGVEQYF
TRBV2,TRBJ2-5,CASSDPASIQETQYF
TRBV19,TRBJ2-6,CASSSLDRPGVLFAGANVLTF
TRBV5-6,TRBJ1-2,CASRMDPSRGYTF
TRBV7-9,TRBJ1-2,CASSPEAGKNGYTF
TRBV7-6,TRBJ2-1,CASSSRGLAGGGNEQFF
TRBV10-2,TRBJ1-1,CASHTQGRNTEAFF
TRBV9,TRBJ2-1,CASSALRGHYNEQFF
TRBV7-3,TRBJ2-1,CASSSTGTTIEQFF
TRBV6-1,TRBJ1-2,CASSRAGQGADGYTF
TRBV6-1,TRBJ2-1,CASSEAGRSNEQFF
TRBV11-2,TRBJ2-1,CASSPRLAGVYNEQFF
TRBV21-1,TRBJ1-2,CASSKPRDFYGYTF
TRBV6-1,TRBJ1-5,CASKPTGRQPQHF
TRBV5-1,TRBJ2-5,CASSLVAGVETQYF
TRBV29-1,TRBJ2-5,CSVDSGAPETQYF
TRBV18,TRBJ1-2,CASQTQGMAGYTF
TRBV19,TRBJ1-1,CASSIAHRLNTEAFF
TRBV11-2,TRBJ2-7,CASSFSAAYEQYF
TRBV6-6,TRBJ2-5,CASSLTSGETQYF
TRBV5-6,TRBJ1-2,CASSLGTGRTGYTF
TRBV10-1,TRBJ1-3,CASSRDFGNTIYF
TRBV7-3,TRBJ1-1,CASSFDPNTEAFF
TRBV27,TRBJ1-1,CASSLRRPGGNTEAFF
TRBV30,TRBJ1-2,CAWVRDRGNYGYTF
TRBV27,TRBJ2-1,CASKALRGARNEQFF
TRBV18,TRBJ2-7,CASSPGHFGYEQYF
TRBV11-3,TRBJ2-1,CASSPGRSYNEQFF
TRBV7-9,TRBJ2-3,CASSLRTGGAADTQYF
TRBV28,TRBJ1-2,CASSLGGANYGYTF